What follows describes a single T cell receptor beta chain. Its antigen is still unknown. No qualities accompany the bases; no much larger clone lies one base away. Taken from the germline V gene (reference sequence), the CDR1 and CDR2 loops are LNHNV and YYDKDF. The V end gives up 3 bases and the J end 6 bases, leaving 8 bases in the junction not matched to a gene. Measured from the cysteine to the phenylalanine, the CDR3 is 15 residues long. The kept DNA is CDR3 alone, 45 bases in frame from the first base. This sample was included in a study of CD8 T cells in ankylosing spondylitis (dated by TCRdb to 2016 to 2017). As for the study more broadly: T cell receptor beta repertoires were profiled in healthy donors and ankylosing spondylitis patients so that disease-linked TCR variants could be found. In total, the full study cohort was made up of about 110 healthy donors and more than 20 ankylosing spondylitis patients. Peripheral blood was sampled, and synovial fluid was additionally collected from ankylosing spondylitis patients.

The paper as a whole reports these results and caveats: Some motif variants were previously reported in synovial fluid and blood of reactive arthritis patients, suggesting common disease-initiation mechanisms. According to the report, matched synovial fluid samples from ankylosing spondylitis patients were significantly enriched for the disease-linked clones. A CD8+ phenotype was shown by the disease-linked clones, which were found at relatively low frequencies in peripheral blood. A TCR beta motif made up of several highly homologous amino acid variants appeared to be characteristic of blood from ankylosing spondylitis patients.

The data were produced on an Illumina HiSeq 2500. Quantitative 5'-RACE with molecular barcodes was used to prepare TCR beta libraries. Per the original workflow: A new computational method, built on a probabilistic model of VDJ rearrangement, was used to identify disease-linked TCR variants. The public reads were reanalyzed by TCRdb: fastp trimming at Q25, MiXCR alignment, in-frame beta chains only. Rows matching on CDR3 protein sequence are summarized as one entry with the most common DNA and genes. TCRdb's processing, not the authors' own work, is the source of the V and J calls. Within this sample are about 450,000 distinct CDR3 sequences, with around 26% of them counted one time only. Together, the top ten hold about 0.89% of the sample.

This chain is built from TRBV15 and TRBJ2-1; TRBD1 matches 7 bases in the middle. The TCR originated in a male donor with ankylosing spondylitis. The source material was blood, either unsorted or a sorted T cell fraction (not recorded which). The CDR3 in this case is CATSRETSGGNEQFF. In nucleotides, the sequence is TGTGCCACCAGCAGGGAGACCTCAGGGGGCAATGAGCAGTTCTTC.